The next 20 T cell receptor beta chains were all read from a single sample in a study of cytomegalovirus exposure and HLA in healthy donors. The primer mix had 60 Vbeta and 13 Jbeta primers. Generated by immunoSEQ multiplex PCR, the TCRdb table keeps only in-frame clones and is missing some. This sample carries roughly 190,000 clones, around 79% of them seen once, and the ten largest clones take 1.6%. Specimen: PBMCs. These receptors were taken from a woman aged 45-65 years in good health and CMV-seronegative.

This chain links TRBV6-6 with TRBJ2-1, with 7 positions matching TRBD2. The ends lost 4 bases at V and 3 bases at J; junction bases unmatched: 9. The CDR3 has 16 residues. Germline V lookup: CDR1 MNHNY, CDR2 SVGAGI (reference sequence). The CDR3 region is CASSLGTTLGYNEQFF. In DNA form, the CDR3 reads TGTGCCAGCAGTTTAGGGACTACCCTTGGCTACAATGAGCAGTTCTTC.

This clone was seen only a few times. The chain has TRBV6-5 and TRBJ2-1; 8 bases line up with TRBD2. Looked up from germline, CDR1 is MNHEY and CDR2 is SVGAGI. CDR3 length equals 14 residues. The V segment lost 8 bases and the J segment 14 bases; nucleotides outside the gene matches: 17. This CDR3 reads CASRPAGGHQKEFF. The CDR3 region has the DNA TGTGCCAGCCGCCCGGCGGGGGGTCATCAAAAGGAGTTCTTC.

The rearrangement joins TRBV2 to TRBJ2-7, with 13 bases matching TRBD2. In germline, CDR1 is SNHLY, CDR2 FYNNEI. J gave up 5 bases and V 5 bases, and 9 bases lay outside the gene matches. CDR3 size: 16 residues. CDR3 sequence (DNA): TGTGCCAGCAGTCGAATCGGACTAGCGGGAGAAAACGAGCAGTACTTC. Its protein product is CASSRIGLAGENEQYF.

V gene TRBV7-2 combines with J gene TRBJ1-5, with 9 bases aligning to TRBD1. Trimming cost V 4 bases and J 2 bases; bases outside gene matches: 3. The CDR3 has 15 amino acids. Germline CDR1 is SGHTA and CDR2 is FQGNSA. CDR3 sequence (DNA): TGTGCCAGCAGCTCTACAGGGGGCGGCAATCAGCCCCAGCATTTT. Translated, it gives CASSSTGGGNQPQHF.

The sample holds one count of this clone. The CDR3 nucleotides read TGTGCCAGCAGTTTTGTGGGGACAACTGGAAACACCATATATTTT. Translated, it gives CASSFVGTTGNTIYF. The V and J genes are TRBV28 and TRBJ1-3; possible D gene TRBD1, 6 bases. The CDR3 totals 15 residues. Germline-derived CDR1 and CDR2 are MDHEN and SYDVKM. Trimming removed 3 bases from V and 2 bases from J, with 11 bases in between.

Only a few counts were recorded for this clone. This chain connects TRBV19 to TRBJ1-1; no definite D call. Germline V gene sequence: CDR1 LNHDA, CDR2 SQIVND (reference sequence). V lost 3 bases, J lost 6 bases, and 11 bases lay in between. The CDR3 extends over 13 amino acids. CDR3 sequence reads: CASSIKREAEAFF. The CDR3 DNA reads TGTGCCAGTAGTATTAAGAGGGAGGCTGAAGCTTTCTTT.

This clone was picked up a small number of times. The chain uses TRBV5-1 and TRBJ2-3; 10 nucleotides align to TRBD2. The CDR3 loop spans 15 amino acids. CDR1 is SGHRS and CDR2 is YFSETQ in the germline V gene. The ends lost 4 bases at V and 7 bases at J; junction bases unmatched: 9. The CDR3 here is CASSILAGAEYTQYF. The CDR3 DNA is TGCGCCAGCAGCATTCTAGCGGGAGCAGAATATACGCAGTATTTT.

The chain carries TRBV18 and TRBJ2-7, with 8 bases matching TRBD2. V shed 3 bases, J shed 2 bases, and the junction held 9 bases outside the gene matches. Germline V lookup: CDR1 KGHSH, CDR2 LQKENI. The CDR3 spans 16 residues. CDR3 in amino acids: CASSPWVSGLAYEQYF. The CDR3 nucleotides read TGTGCCAGCTCACCTTGGGTGTCGGGACTAGCCTACGAGCAGTACTTC.

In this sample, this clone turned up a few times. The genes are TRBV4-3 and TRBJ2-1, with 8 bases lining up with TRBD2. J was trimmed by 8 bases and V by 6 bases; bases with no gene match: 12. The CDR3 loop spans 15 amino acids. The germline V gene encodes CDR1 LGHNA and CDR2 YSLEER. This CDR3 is CASSPNSGMVDEQFF. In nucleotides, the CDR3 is TGCGCCAGCAGTCCAAATAGCGGGATGGTGGATGAGCAGTTCTTC.

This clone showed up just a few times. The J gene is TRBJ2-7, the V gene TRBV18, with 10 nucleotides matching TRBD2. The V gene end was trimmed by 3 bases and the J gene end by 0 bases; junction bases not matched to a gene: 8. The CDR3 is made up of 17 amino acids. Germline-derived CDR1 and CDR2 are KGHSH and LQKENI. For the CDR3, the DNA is TGTGCCAGCTCACCCCTCGGGGCTAGCGGGGGCTCCTACGAGCAGTACTTC. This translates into CASSPLGASGGSYEQYF. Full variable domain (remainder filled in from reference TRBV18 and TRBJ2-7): NAGVMQNPRHLVRRRGQEARLRCSPMKGHSHVYWYRQLPEEGLKFMVYLQKENIIDESGMPKERFSAEFPKEGPSILRIQQVVRGDSAAYFCASSPLGASGGSYEQYFGPGTRLTVT.

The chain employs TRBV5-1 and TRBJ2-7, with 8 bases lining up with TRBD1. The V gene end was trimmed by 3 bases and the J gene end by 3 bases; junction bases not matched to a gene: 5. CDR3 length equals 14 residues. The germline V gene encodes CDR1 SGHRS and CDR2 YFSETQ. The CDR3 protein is CASSWTGTHYEQYF. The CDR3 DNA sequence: TGCGCCAGCAGCTGGACAGGGACTCACTACGAGCAGTACTTC. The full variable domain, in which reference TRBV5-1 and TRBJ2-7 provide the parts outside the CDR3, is KAGVTQTPRYLIKTRGQQVTLSCSPISGHRSVSWYQQTPGQGLQFLFEYFSETQRNKGNFPGRFSGRQFSNSRSEMNVSTLELGDSALYLCASSWTGTHYEQYFGPGTRLTVT.

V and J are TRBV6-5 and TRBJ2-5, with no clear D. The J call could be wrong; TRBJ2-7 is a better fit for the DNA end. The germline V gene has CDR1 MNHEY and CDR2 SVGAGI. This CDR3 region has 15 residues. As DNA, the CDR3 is TGTGCCAGCAGTAACCGGTCTCCAGGATCCTACGAGCAGTACTTC. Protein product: CASSNRSPGSYEQYF.

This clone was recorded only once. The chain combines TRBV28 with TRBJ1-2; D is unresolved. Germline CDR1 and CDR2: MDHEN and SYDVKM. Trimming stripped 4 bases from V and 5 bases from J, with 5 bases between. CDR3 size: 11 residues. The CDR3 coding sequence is TGTGCCAGCAGTTCCCAATATGGCTACACCTTC. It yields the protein CASSSQYGYTF.

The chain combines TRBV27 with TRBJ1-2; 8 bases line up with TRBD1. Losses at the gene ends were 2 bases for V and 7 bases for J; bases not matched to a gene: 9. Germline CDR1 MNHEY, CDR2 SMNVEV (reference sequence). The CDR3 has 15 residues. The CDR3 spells CASSLSSGGFTGYTF. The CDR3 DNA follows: TGTGCCAGCAGTTTAAGTTCAGGGGGCTTTACTGGCTACACCTTC.

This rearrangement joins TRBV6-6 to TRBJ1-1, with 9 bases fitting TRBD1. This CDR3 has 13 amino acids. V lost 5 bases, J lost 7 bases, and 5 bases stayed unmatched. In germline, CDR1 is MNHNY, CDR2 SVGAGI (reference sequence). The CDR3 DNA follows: TGTGCCAGCAGTCCCGGGACAGGGAGTGAAGCTTTCTTT. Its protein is CASSPGTGSEAFF.

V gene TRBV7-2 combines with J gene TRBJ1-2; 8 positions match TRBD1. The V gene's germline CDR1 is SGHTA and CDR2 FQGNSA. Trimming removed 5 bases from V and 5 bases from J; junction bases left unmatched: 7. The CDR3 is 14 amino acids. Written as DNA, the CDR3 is TGTGCCAGCAGCCCAGGACAGGGTCTATATGGCTACACCTTC. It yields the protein CASSPGQGLYGYTF.

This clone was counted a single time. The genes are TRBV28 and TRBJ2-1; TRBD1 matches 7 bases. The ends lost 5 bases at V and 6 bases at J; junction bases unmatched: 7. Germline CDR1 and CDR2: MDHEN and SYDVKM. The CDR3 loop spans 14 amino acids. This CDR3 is CASSPPGQVNEQFF. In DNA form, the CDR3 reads TGTGCCAGCAGTCCTCCCGGACAGGTCAATGAGCAGTTCTTC.

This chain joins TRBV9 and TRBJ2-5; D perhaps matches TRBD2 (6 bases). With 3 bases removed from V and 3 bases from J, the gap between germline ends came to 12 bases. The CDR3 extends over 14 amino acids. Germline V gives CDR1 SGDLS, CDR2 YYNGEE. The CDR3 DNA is TGTGCCAGCAGCGAGACGGGGACTGAAGAGACCCAGTACTTC. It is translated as CASSETGTEETQYF.

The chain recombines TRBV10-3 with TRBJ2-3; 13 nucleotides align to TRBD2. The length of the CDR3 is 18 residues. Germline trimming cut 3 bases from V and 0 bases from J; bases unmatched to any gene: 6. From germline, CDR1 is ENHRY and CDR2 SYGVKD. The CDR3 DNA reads TGTGCCATCAGTGATACGCGACTAGCGGGAGGTAGCACAGATACGCAGTATTTT. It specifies CAISDTRLAGGSTDTQYF.

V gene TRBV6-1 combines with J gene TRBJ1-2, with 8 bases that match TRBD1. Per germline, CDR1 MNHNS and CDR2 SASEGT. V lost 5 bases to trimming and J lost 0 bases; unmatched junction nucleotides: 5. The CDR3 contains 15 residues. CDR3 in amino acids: CASSLLTGANYGYTF. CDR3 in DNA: TGTGCCAGCAGTTTGCTGACAGGGGCTAACTATGGCTACACCTTC.